This T cell receptor beta chain was documented in a study of blood T cell repertoires in COVID-19. The authors' processing: Estimation of nucleated cell counts was performed using reference gene primer amplification. Data came from immunoSEQ multiplex PCR; TCRdb stores just in-frame clones and leaves some out. V and J calls plus clone size are reproduced from that table; the DNA served to infer D and trimming. This table holds fewer than 500,000 clones, 87% found once. V lost 5 bases and J lost 5, with 13 bases in between. This CDR3 spans 14 amino acids. Germline assignment: CDR1 SGDLS and CDR2 YYNGEE.

This TCR was sampled from a woman younger than 30 who had recovered from COVID-19. The chain couples TRBV9 to TRBJ2-2; the D is unclear. Sequenced sample: PBMCs or T cells enriched from blood (not recorded which). The CDR3 reads CASSPTVETGELFF. Here the CDR3 DNA reads TGTGCCAGCAGTCCCACAGTAGAGACCGGGGAGCTGTTTTTT.